Given below is one TCR beta chain in context. Its specificity is unknown. The germline CDR1 and CDR2 sequences are LGHDT and YNNKEL (reference sequence). J was trimmed by 3 bases and V by 0 bases; bases with no gene match: 8. CDR3 length equals 17 residues. The data are from a study of T cell responses to AZD1222 COVID-19 vaccine. Notes on the study in general: The study sampled repertoires only after the peak T cell response. When two AZD1222 doses had been given, Spike-specific TCR breadth and depth rose. Epitopes outside B.1.351 and B.1.1.7 mutated regions reportedly drew nearly half of spike TCRs.

The protocol was immunoSEQ multiplex PCR, while the TCRdb copy is restricted to in-frame clones and leaves out a portion. The sample lists approximately 110,000 clones; 70% to 90% were seen once. The chain combines TRBV3-1 (or the pseudogene TRBV3-2) with TRBJ2-1, with 7 positions matching TRBD2. This sequence was found in an adult in good health. The sample in question was peripheral blood, obtained on day 0 of AZD1222 vaccination. This CDR3 is CASSQDGLAADYNEQFF. As DNA, the CDR3 is TGTGCCAGCAGCCAAGATGGGCTAGCGGCAGACTACAATGAGCAGTTCTTC.